The 19 T cell receptor beta chains reported below all come from one sample, sequenced in a study of OX40 agonist ivuxolimab in advanced cancers. Some clones are missing from TCRdb's copy, which holds only in-frame ones; the method was immunoSEQ multiplex PCR. The table includes around 80,000 clones, 90% to 95% detected once. Here the sequenced sample was CD4+ or CD8+ T cells sorted from blood, taken in a trial of the OX40 agonist ivuxolimab. The source of these receptors is an adult with an advanced solid tumor such as melanoma, head and neck, liver or kidney cancer.

This chain links TRBV29-1 with TRBJ2-7; TRBD1 matches 7 bases. The CDR3 is 12 residues long. J lost 3 bases, V lost 4 bases, and 3 bases had no gene match. Germline V lookup: CDR1 SQVTM, CDR2 ANQGSEA. The CDR3 region is CSVVHRGYEQYF. As DNA, the CDR3 is TGCAGCGTTGTGCACAGGGGCTACGAGCAGTACTTC.

J is TRBJ2-7 and V is TRBV18, with a possible D match to TRBD2 (6 bases). The CDR3 consists of 15 residues. Germline V lookup: CDR1 KGHSH, CDR2 LQKENI. V was trimmed by 0 bases and J by 4 bases, leaving 13 bases between them. The CDR3 nucleotides read TGTGCCAGCTCACCACCGGTCGGGGGAGCTTACGAGCAGTACTTC. This translates into CASSPPVGGAYEQYF.

The rearrangement joins TRBV6-5 to TRBJ2-1; D not resolved. The CDR3 runs to 14 residues. Trimming cost V 0 bases and J 3 bases, with 6 bases left between them. The germline V gene has CDR1 MNHEY and CDR2 SVGAGI. The CDR3 coding sequence is TGTGCCAGCAGTTACTCGCGTGGCTACAATGAGCAGTTCTTC. It is translated as CASSYSRGYNEQFF.

The rearrangement uses TRBV12-5 and TRBJ1-1, with D perhaps TRBD1 (5 bases). Germline V lookup: CDR1 LGHNT, CDR2 FRNRAP. Trimming took 4 bases from V and 2 from J, leaving 11 bases between them. CDR3 length equals 14 residues. The CDR3 protein is CASGSFRANTEAFF. The CDR3 bases are TGTGCTAGTGGTTCTTTCAGGGCTAACACTGAAGCTTTCTTT.

This chain connects TRBV4-2 to TRBJ2-7, with 10 nucleotides matching TRBD1. V dropped 5 bases and J dropped 1; count of bases not matched to a gene: 2. The germline CDR1 and CDR2 sequences are LGHNA and YNFKEQ. This CDR3 spans 14 amino acids. The CDR3 bases are TGTGCCAGCAGCTGGGACAGGGGATCCTACGAGCAGTACTTC. The encoded protein is CASSWDRGSYEQYF.

V and J are TRBV7-9 and TRBJ2-7; D not certain. CDR1 and CDR2 from the germline V gene are SEHNR and FQNEAQ (reference sequence). The CDR3 is made up of 14 amino acids. Between the trimmed V and J ends, which lost 5 bases and 4 bases, there was a span of 15 bases. CDR3: CASSLFGPLYEQYF. CDR3 sequence (DNA): TGTGCCAGCAGCCTTTTCGGTCCCTTATACGAGCAGTACTTC.

V gene TRBV25-1 combines with J gene TRBJ2-1; D might be TRBD2 (6 bases). The CDR3 is made up of 14 amino acids. Germline assignment: CDR1 MGHDK and CDR2 SYGVNS. Deletions cut 7 bases from V and 7 bases from J, with 17 bases between. The CDR3 DNA follows: TGTGCCAGCATCGAGCGCGGGGATATTAATGAGCAGTTCTTC. This sequence encodes CASIERGDINEQFF.

This chain uses TRBV7-9 with TRBJ1-2; D may be TRBD1 (5 bases). The V gene lost 4 bases and the J gene lost 5 bases, with 11 bases spanning the gap. This CDR3 is built from 13 residues. CDR1 and CDR2 from the germline V gene are SEHNR and FQNEAQ (reference sequence). CDR3 sequence (DNA): TGTGCCAGCAGCTGGGGACCGCATTATGGCTACACCTTC. It encodes CASSWGPHYGYTF.

This clone was recorded only once. The gene calls are TRBV27 and TRBJ1-6; unclear D gene. The V gene lost 5 bases and the J gene lost 8 bases, with 10 bases spanning the gap. Germline V gene lookup returns CDR1 MNHEY and CDR2 SMNVEV (reference sequence). The CDR3 totals 13 residues. CDR3: CASSHYSDSPLHF. The CDR3 DNA sequence: TGTGCCAGCAGTCACTACTCGGATTCACCCCTCCACTTT.

This chain connects TRBV14 to TRBJ2-2; tentative D call: TRBD2 (7 bases). Trimming left V 2 bases short and J 4 bases short, with 14 bases between. The CDR3 is made up of 16 amino acids. CDR1 and CDR2 (germline): SGHDN, FVKESK. In nucleotides, the CDR3 is TGTGCCAGCAGCCAAAGGGGGGGGCTGTCCACCGGGGAGCTGTTTTTT. Translation: CASSQRGGLSTGELFF.

This chain links TRBV2 with TRBJ1-4, with D uncertain. Germline loops: CDR1 SNHLY, CDR2 FYNNEI. V was pared by 4 bases and J by 0 bases, with 6 bases between. CDR3 length: 14 residues. In DNA form, the CDR3 reads TGTGCCAGCAGTGTACCCACAACTAATGAAAAACTGTTTTTT. Translating it yields CASSVPTTNEKLFF.

The chain has TRBV9 and TRBJ2-5; the D call may be TRBD1 or TRBD2 (5 bases each). The CDR3 runs to 14 residues. Germline V gene data show CDR1 as SGDLS and CDR2 as YYNGEE. The germline V and J ends were trimmed by 2 bases and 2 bases, with 10 bases remaining between them. CDR3 DNA sequence: TGTGCCAGCAGCGTGTCGGGGCTGCAAGAGACCCAGTACTTC. Translation: CASSVSGLQETQYF.

This clone was found once. This chain uses TRBV30 with TRBJ2-1; 7 bases align to TRBD2. Trimming at V came to 5 bases and at J to 4 bases, leaving 5 bases not matched to a gene. This CDR3 comprises 13 residues. Germline V CDR1 and CDR2: GTSNPN, SVGIG (reference sequence). The CDR3 loop is CAWGGVLYNEQFF. For the CDR3, the DNA is TGTGCCTGGGGGGGGGTACTGTACAATGAGCAGTTCTTC.

The rearrangement links TRBV6-5 to TRBJ2-1; D gene unclear. The V end was cut by 1 base, the J end by 7 bases, with 2 bases between. This CDR3 has 11 residues. Germline CDR1 MNHEY, CDR2 SVGAGI. The CDR3 DNA reads as TGTGCCAGCAGTTACTGGAATGAGCAGTTCTTC. Translating gives CASSYWNEQFF.

This chain uses TRBV5-3 with TRBJ2-1; unclear D gene. TRBV5-3 is noted as an ORF with a role that remains uncertain. This CDR3 is 14 amino acids long. Trimming removed 4 bases from V and 5 bases from J, with 13 bases in between. The CDR3 spells CARSLGFLNNEQFF. The CDR3 coding sequence is TGTGCCAGAAGCCTGGGCTTCCTTAACAATGAGCAGTTCTTC.

The CDR3 reads CASSEWPSYEQYF. CDR3 in DNA: TGTGCCAGCAGTGAATGGCCCTCCTACGAGCAGTACTTC. The V gene is TRBV6-5, the J gene TRBJ2-7; D is ambiguous. V dropped 5 bases and J dropped 0 bases, with 8 bases sitting between them. The CDR3 is 13 amino acids. Per the germline V gene, CDR1 is MNHEY and CDR2 is SVGAGI.

In this sample, this clone turned up once. CDR3 sequence: CASSFAYTQYF. CDR3 bases: TGTGCCAGCAGTTTCGCGTATACGCAGTATTTT. The chain links TRBV6-5 to TRBJ2-3, with unresolved D. This CDR3 region has 11 residues. With 4 bases removed from V and 7 bases from J, the gap between germline ends came to 6 bases. Germline V gene lookup returns CDR1 MNHEY and CDR2 SVGAGI.

The rearrangement uses TRBV5-1 and TRBJ2-7, with D uncertain. This CDR3 contains 12 residues. The germline gives CDR1 SGHRS, CDR2 YFSETQ. With 0 bases removed from V and 6 bases from J, the gap between germline ends came to 7 bases. CDR3 bases: TGCGCCAGCAGCTTGGGCACGCTCGAGCAGTACTTC. This gives the protein CASSLGTLEQYF.

The chain couples TRBV7-6 to TRBJ2-7; D might be TRBD1 (6 bases). Trimming took off 1 base at V and 4 bases at J, with 14 bases between the two ends. Per the germline V gene, CDR1 is SGHVS and CDR2 is FNYEAQ. This CDR3 has 15 amino acids. CDR3 DNA: TGTGCCAGCAGCTTAGAGAGAACAGGGCATTACGAGCAGTACTTC. This encodes CASSLERTGHYEQYF.